This T cell receptor beta chain is from a study of cytomegalovirus exposure and HLA in healthy donors. Concerning this clone itself: Its specificity is not known.

Study-level findings and limits: Prediction of most subjects' HLA-A and HLA-B alleles by TCR beta sequences was reportedly accurate. Sequencing had likely introduced a cluster of highly shared sequence variants as an artifact. When a later analysis compared HLA-associated TCR beta chains with equally common others, the HLA-associated chains turned out to be more clonally expanded and to have lower generation probabilities.

Primers: 60 Vbeta forward and 13 Jbeta reverse. How the authors handled the data: Later, tens of millions of unique TCR beta chains were counted in an analysis, and roughly 10 million of them were shared. The data were produced by immunoSEQ multiplex PCR, yet TCRdb's version contains in-frame clones alone and is incomplete. The V and J calls and clone size come from that table; D and trimming were worked out from the DNA. The sample gives about 82,000 clones, about 80% of which show up once; more than 2.5% is in the top ten. Germline loops: CDR1 KGHSH, CDR2 LQKENI. CDR3 size: 14 residues. The V end was cut by 3 bases, the J end by 9 bases, with 12 bases between.

The sample was PBMCs. The chain has TRBV18 and TRBJ1-6, with D perhaps TRBD1 (5 bases). The TCR comes from a man aged 45-65 years in good health and CMV-seronegative. CDR3 sequence: CASSPGQGLSPLHF. CDR3 nucleotides: TGTGCCAGCTCACCCGGACAAGGGCTTTCACCCCTCCACTTT.